This T cell receptor (beta chain) emerged from a study of regulatory T cells in long-lasting Graves disease. Both iRepertoire HTBI primers and Arm-PCR of CDR3 regions were used to build the TCR beta libraries. TCRdb independently ran MiXCR on the multiplex PCR reads; one entry per CDR3 protein. The sample lists approximately 540,000 distinct CDR3 sequences; more than 10% were seen once. The sample's time point: newly diagnosed GD, antithyroid drugs for less than 3 months. RNA isolated from PBMCs was used to make the TCR library. Ten or more counts support this clonotype. This sample also belongs to another study, concerning T cells in Graves' hyperthyroidism and ophthalmopathy.

The sequence derives from a woman aged 25 to 45 with Graves disease. Sequenced material: peripheral blood mononuclear cells (PBMCs), taken at new diagnosis, from a patient treated with antithyroid drugs.

CDR3 bases: TGTGCCAGTTCTTCTAAAGGATGGGGTTTCTATGGCTACACCTTC. Protein: CASSSKGWGFYGYTF. The J gene is TRBJ1-2, the V gene TRBV19; no reliable D call. Trimming shortened V by 8 bases and J by 4 bases, and 20 bases separated the two germline ends. The germline gives CDR1 LNHDA, CDR2 SQIVND (reference sequence). This CDR3 has 15 amino acids. Complete variable domain (other parts from reference TRBV19 and TRBJ1-2): DGGITQSPKYLFRKEGQNVTLSCEQNLNHDAMYWYRQDPGQGLRLIYYSQIVNDFQKGDIAEGYSVSREKKESFPLTVTSAQKNPTAFYLCASSSKGWGFYGYTFGSGTRLTVV.